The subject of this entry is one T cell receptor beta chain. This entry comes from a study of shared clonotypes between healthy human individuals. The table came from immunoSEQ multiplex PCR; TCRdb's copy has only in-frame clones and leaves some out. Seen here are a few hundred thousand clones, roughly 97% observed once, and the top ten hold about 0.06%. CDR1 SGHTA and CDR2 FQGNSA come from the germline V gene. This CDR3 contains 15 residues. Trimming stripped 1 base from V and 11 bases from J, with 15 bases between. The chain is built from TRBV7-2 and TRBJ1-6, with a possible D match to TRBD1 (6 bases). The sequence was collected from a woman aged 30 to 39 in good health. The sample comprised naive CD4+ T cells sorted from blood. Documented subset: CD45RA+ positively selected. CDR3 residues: CASSLGEGHAAPLHF. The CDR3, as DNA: TGTGCCAGCAGCTTAGGTGAGGGACACGCCGCACCCCTCCACTTT.